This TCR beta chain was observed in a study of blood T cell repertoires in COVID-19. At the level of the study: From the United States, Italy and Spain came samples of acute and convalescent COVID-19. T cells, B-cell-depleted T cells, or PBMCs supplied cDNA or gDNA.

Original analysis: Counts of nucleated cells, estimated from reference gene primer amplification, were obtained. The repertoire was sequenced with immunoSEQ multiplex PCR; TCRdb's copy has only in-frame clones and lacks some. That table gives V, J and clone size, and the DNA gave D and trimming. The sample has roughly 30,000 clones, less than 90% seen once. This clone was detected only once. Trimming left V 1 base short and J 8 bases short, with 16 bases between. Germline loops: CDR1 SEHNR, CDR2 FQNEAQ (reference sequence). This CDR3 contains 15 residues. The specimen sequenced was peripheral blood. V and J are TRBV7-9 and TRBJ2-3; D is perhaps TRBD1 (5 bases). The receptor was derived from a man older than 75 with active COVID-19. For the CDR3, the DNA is TGTGCCAGCAGCTTAGGGTCCCTCGGACAAGGTACGCAGTATTTT. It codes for CASSLGSLGQGTQYF.